Detailed here is one T cell receptor (beta chain). Antigen: not known. The method was immunoSEQ multiplex PCR; TCRdb's version includes in-frame clones alone and lacks a portion of them. The sample holds under 850,000 clones; 90% to 95% are singletons and the top ten take less than 25%. These data originate in a study of shared clonotypes between healthy human individuals. CDR1 SNHLY and CDR2 FYNNEI come from the germline V gene. This CDR3 is built from 16 residues. The V and J ends lost 6 bases and 2 bases, in that order; junction bases with no gene match: 6. Study observations and caveats: Naive subsets generally exceeded memory subsets in estimated richness.

Naive CD8 cells were CD45RO-negative, positively selected for CCR7, excluding terminally differentiated effector memory CD45RA+ cells. This chain links TRBV2 with TRBJ2-1; 11 nucleotides align to TRBD2. The clonotype originates from a man between 25 and 39 years old in good health. Sequencing was carried out using naive CD8+ T cells sorted from blood. Written as DNA, the CDR3 is TGTGCCAGCAGGGACCTAGCGGGAGGTCCCTACAATGAGCAGTTCTTC. Translation gives CASRDLAGGPYNEQFF.